This T cell receptor beta chain was retrieved from a study of CD8 T cells in Susac syndrome. Regarding the study as a whole: Only a relatively small number of individuals were included in the TCR sequencing and HLA analysis.

In the case of this clonotype: Its antigen is not identified.

Sequencing of TCR beta, carried out with a high-throughput approach, was applied to CD8+ and CD4+ T cells from the blood. Control patients had untreated stable or active relapsing-remitting multiple sclerosis by revised McDonald criteria. CDR3 length: 12 residues. The V end lost 5 bases, the J end lost 7 bases, and 8 bases lay between the germline ends. Germline CDR1 and CDR2: SEHNR and FQNEAQ (reference sequence). RNA totalling roughly 0.5 to 1 ug underwent reverse transcription with random hexamers. Amplification of TCR beta CDR3 across 54 Vbeta and 13 Jbeta was performed with immunoSEQ multiplex PCR. MiXCR was run by TCRdb on the immunoSEQ multiplex PCR reads, yielding one entry per CDR3 protein. This table has 150,000 to 200,000 distinct CDR3 sequences, under 95% appearing once.

The chain uses TRBV7-9 and TRBJ2-2; D perhaps matches TRBD2 (5 bases). The sequence was obtained from a human donor with multiple sclerosis. The specimen sequenced was CD4+ T cells from PBMCs. As DNA, the CDR3 is TGTGCCAGCAGCCAGACTAACGGGGAGCTGTTTTTT. Its protein is CASSQTNGELFF.